The 22 T cell receptor beta chains given below trace back to one sample, sequenced in a study of neurological immune-mediated disorders (dated by TCRdb to about 2019). The method was 5' RACE. Sequencing was performed on an Illumina HiSeq 2500. The public sequencing data were trimmed at Q25 with fastp and processed into clonotypes with MiXCR by TCRdb, which kept only in-frame beta chains. When rows share a CDR3 protein, they turn into one entry using the most common DNA and genes. For this sample the table gives 25,000 to 35,000 distinct CDR3 sequences, of which 9% to 15% were detected only once. Of the sample, 7.8% falls within the top ten clones. Sequenced sample: PBMCs. Receptor source: a man aged 60 to 75 in good health.

This chain links TRBV20-1 with TRBJ2-1, with 9 positions matching TRBD2. V shed 3 bases and J 4 bases; nucleotides not matched to a gene: 10. This CDR3 region has 16 residues. Germline CDR1 is DFQATT and CDR2 is SNEGSKA (reference sequence). CDR3: CSARGLTSGTYNEQFF. The CDR3 DNA reads as TGCAGTGCTAGGGGGCTGACTAGCGGAACTTACAATGAGCAGTTCTTC.

In this sample, this clonotype is medium-sized (0.01 to 0.1%). This rearrangement joins TRBV5-1 to TRBJ2-2; TRBD1 might be the D (6 bases). Trimming took off 3 bases at V and 1 base at J, with 13 bases between the two ends. The CDR3 consists of 16 residues. The germline V gene encodes CDR1 SGHRS and CDR2 YFSETQ. This CDR3 reads CASSSWTDLNTGELFF. CDR3 nucleotides: TGCGCCAGCAGCTCTTGGACAGACCTGAACACCGGGGAGCTGTTTTTT. The full variable domain, in which reference TRBV5-1 and TRBJ2-2 provide the parts outside the CDR3, is KAGVTQTPRYLIKTRGQQVTLSCSPISGHRSVSWYQQTPGQGLQFLFEYFSETQRNKGNFPGRFSGRQFSNSRSEMNVSTLELGDSALYLCASSSWTDLNTGELFFGEGSRLTVL.

This clonotype has ten or more counts. The chain employs TRBV6-1 and TRBJ2-2, with unresolved D. V lost 2 bases to trimming and J lost 1 base, with 5 bases between them. CDR3 length: 14 residues. CDR1 and CDR2 (germline): MNHNS, SASEGT. DNA of the CDR3: TGTGCCAGCAGTGAATGGTTGAACACCGGGGAGCTGTTTTTT. It codes for CASSEWLNTGELFF.

This clonotype was picked up many times. The chain joins TRBV9 to TRBJ2-3, with unresolved D. Germline loops: CDR1 SGDLS, CDR2 YYNGEE. The CDR3 loop spans 14 amino acids. Trimming shortened V by 4 bases and J by 1 base, and 10 bases separated the two germline ends. The CDR3 protein is CASSPNVGTDTQYF. In DNA form, the CDR3 reads TGTGCCAGCAGCCCTAATGTGGGCACAGATACGCAGTATTTT.

Relative to its sample, this clonotype is medium-sized. The chain carries TRBV7-8 and TRBJ2-7; D is undetermined. CDR1 and CDR2 from the germline V gene are SGHVS and FQNEAQ. The CDR3 covers 15 residues. V shed 5 bases and J shed 3 bases, with 17 bases lying between them. Here the CDR3 DNA reads TGTGCCAGCAGCCCCCTCGGCGGATTGATCTACGAGCAGTACTTC. This encodes CASSPLGGLIYEQYF.

This clonotype was counted ten times or more. The rearrangement uses TRBV7-2 and TRBJ2-7; tentatively, D is TRBD1 or TRBD2 (5 bases each). The germline CDR1 and CDR2 sequences are SGHTA and FQGNSA. Trimming pared 1 base from V and 2 bases from J, leaving 12 bases between. This CDR3 has 15 residues. The CDR3 loop reads CASSLVPGRTYEQYF. CDR3 DNA sequence: TGTGCCAGCAGCTTAGTCCCGGGACGGACCTACGAGCAGTACTTC.

This clonotype occurred many times. The chain has TRBV5-1 and TRBJ2-1; 7 nucleotides align to TRBD2. The germline gives CDR1 SGHRS, CDR2 YFSETQ. The trim removed 2 bases at V and 10 bases at J, leaving 15 bases unmatched. The CDR3 length is 16 residues. The CDR3: CASSFSLVAGVEEQFF. The CDR3 nucleotides read TGCGCCAGCAGCTTCAGTCTCGTCGCGGGAGTGGAAGAGCAGTTCTTC.

This clonotype was recorded a few times. The chain combines TRBV6-1 with TRBJ1-2; the match to TRBD1 covers 8 bases. J was trimmed by 7 bases and V by 6 bases; bases with no gene match: 10. Looked up from germline, CDR1 is MNHNS and CDR2 is SASEGT. This CDR3 is built from 14 residues. CDR3 coding DNA: TGTGCCAGCAGCCCAATCGGACAGGGTACTGGCTACACCTTC. Translation gives CASSPIGQGTGYTF.

A word on this clonotype: Compared with germline, one end of the junction differs, possibly owing to a read error. The V and J genes are TRBV6-2 or TRBV6-3 and TRBJ1-2, with 7 positions matching TRBD1. This CDR3 region has 14 residues. Looked up from germline, CDR1 is MNHEY and CDR2 is SVGEGT. This CDR3 is CSSSPGQVLYGYTF. The CDR3, as DNA: TGTTCCAGCAGTCCTGGACAGGTTCTCTATGGCTACACCTTC.

This clonotype was counted many times. V and J are TRBV5-4 and TRBJ2-3; perhaps TRBD2 as D (7 bases). V was cut by 3 bases and J by 2 bases, with 16 bases left in between. The germline gives CDR1 SGHNT, CDR2 YYREEE (reference sequence). This CDR3 is built from 16 residues. CDR3 DNA: TGTGCCAGCAGCTGGGGAGCGGGGACATCCACAGATACGCAGTATTTT. It codes for CASSWGAGTSTDTQYF.

This clonotype showed up many times. V is TRBV7-6 and J is TRBJ2-7, with 9 bases fitting TRBD1. The germline CDR1 and CDR2 sequences are SGHVS and FNYEAQ. This CDR3 spans 17 amino acids. V trimming: 5 bases; J trimming: 4 bases; junction bases outside the gene matches: 15. CDR3 nucleotides: TGTGCCAGCAGCCCATCTAGTGGACAGGGGAGGGGATACGAGCAGTACTTC. As protein: CASSPSSGQGRGYEQYF.

This clonotype was observed at least ten times. The chain joins TRBV5-1 to TRBJ2-3, with a tentative D call TRBD1 (5 bases). V was clipped by 2 bases and J by 6 bases, with 7 bases between them. Germline-derived CDR1 and CDR2 are SGHRS and YFSETQ. The CDR3 sequence is 12 residues long. CDR3 sequence: CASSFKGDTQYF. The CDR3 DNA is TGCGCCAGCAGCTTCAAGGGGGATACGCAGTATTTT.

This clonotype came up a few times. This chain connects TRBV6-4 to TRBJ2-3; 9 positions match TRBD1. The germline V gene has CDR1 MRHNA and CDR2 SNTAGT. Trimming at V came to 6 bases and at J to 6 bases, leaving 10 bases not matched to a gene. The length of the CDR3 is 15 residues. CDR3 in amino acids: CASSKGDRETDTQYF. As DNA, the CDR3 is TGTGCCAGCAGCAAGGGGGACAGGGAGACGGATACGCAGTATTTT.

By frequency in the sample, this clonotype is medium-sized. The chain has TRBV14 and TRBJ2-1; no firm D call. The V and J ends lost 4 bases and 4 bases respectively, with 11 bases between them. The CDR3 is 14 amino acids. Germline loops: CDR1 SGHDN, CDR2 FVKESK. The CDR3 reads CASSLRMAYNEQFF. The CDR3 DNA is TGTGCCAGCAGCCTCAGGATGGCTTACAATGAGCAGTTCTTC.

At least ten counts were recorded for this clonotype. V gene TRBV5-5 combines with J gene TRBJ2-1; TRBD1 agrees at 8 bases. Germline V lookup: CDR1 SGHKS, CDR2 YYEKEE (reference sequence). J was trimmed by 2 bases and V by 3 bases; bases with no gene match: 4. The CDR3 has 15 amino acids. CDR3 protein: CASSSGQGAYNEQFF. CDR3 DNA sequence: TGTGCCAGCAGCTCTGGACAGGGAGCCTACAATGAGCAGTTCTTC.

Many counts were recorded for this clonotype. This rearrangement joins TRBV20-1 to TRBJ2-5, with TRBD2 identical over 7 bases. The CDR3 sequence is 13 residues long. The J segment lost 1 base and the V segment lost 5 bases, leaving 4 bases of the junction unmatched. Germline assignment: CDR1 DFQATT and CDR2 SNEGSKA (reference sequence). CDR3 sequence: CSARAGFQETQYF. The CDR3 nucleotides are TGCAGTGCTCGAGCGGGGTTCCAAGAGACCCAGTACTTC.

This clonotype was counted ten times or more. V is TRBV4-3 and J is TRBJ2-7; 10 nucleotides agree with TRBD2. The CDR3 runs 16 residues. Trimming cost V 1 base and J 1 base; bases outside gene matches: 4. Germline V gene lookup returns CDR1 LGHNA and CDR2 YSLEER. For the CDR3, the DNA is TGCGCCAGCAGCCAAGCCTGGACTAGCGGATCCTACGAGCAGTACTTC. It specifies CASSQAWTSGSYEQYF.

This clonotype appeared many times. This rearrangement joins TRBV18 to TRBJ1-2, with D perhaps matching TRBD1 (5 bases). The V end was cut by 6 bases, the J end by 5 bases, with 13 bases between. In germline, CDR1 is KGHSH, CDR2 LQKENI. The CDR3 is made up of 13 amino acids. The CDR3 DNA reads as TGTGCCAGCTCCGCAGGGTCGGGATATGGCTACACCTTC. It specifies CASSAGSGYGYTF.

This clonotype has at least ten counts. The chain has TRBV2 and TRBJ2-2; TRBD1 might be the D (5 bases). The germline V gene encodes CDR1 SNHLY and CDR2 FYNNEI. The CDR3 loop spans 15 amino acids. The V end was cut by 5 bases, the J end by 7 bases, with 17 bases between. The CDR3 DNA reads as TGTGCCAGCAGTCTGGCCAGGGTGCGTAGCGGGGAGCTGTTTTTT. This gives the protein CASSLARVRSGELFF.

There are many counts of this clonotype. The CDR3 sequence is CASSPDRFSYEQYF. CDR3 DNA sequence: TGTGCCAGCTCACCGGACAGGTTCTCCTACGAGCAGTACTTC. This chain uses TRBV18 with TRBJ2-7, with 7 bases aligning to TRBD1. The V and J ends lost 3 bases and 0 bases, in that order; junction bases with no gene match: 2. CDR1 is KGHSH and CDR2 is LQKENI in the germline V gene. The CDR3 length is 14 residues.

At least ten counts were recorded for this clonotype. CDR3 protein: CSARDLAFSSYNEQFF. The CDR3 coding sequence is TGCAGTGCTAGAGACCTAGCGTTTAGCTCCTACAATGAGCAGTTCTTC. The rearrangement links TRBV20-1 to TRBJ2-1, with a weak D call TRBD2 (6 bases). V was cut by 0 bases and J by 0 bases, with 12 bases left in between. The CDR3 extends over 16 amino acids. Looked up from germline, CDR1 is DFQATT and CDR2 is SNEGSKA (reference sequence).

The chain couples TRBV10-1 to TRBJ2-7; TRBD1 is a possible D gene (6 bases). From germline, CDR1 is WNHNN and CDR2 SYGVQD (reference sequence). Trimming pared 3 bases from V and 6 bases from J, leaving 12 bases between. CDR3 length equals 13 residues. CDR3 loop: CASSDLAGAEQYF. The CDR3 DNA follows: TGCGCCAGCAGTGACCTAGCAGGGGCCGAGCAGTACTTC.